Below, 11 T cell receptor beta chains from the same sample are listed, as sequenced in a study of blood T cell repertoires in COVID-19. Sequenced by immunoSEQ multiplex PCR; TCRdb stores in-frame clones only, minus some. The table has about 200,000 clones, 83% seen once; the top ten hold about 2.5%. Specimen: peripheral blood. The origin of the receptors is a woman in her forties with active or convalescent COVID-19.

The chain recombines TRBV7-9 with TRBJ2-1, with TRBD1 matching over 7 bases. CDR1 and CDR2 (germline): SEHNR, FQNEAQ (reference sequence). This CDR3 is built from 15 residues. V lost 1 base to trimming and J lost 7 bases; unmatched junction nucleotides: 7. Here the CDR3 reads CASSLGGGAGNEQFF. DNA of the CDR3: TGTGCCAGCAGCTTAGGAGGGGGCGCAGGGAATGAGCAGTTCTTC.

The chain has TRBV30 and TRBJ2-7; a possible D gene is TRBD1 (6 bases). The CDR3 runs to 14 residues. CDR1 and CDR2 from the germline V gene are GTSNPN and SVGIG (reference sequence). Trimming removed 1 base at V and 4 bases at J, with 14 bases between. The CDR3 loop reads CAWSDTGNGYEQYF. CDR3 in DNA: TGTGCCTGGAGTGACACAGGGAATGGATACGAGCAGTACTTC.

The chain recombines TRBV4-1 with TRBJ1-5, with a tentative D call TRBD1 (5 bases). The CDR3 covers 16 residues. Trimming stripped 0 bases from V and 0 bases from J, with 9 bases between. Germline V CDR1 and CDR2: MGHRA, YSYEKL. The CDR3 region has the DNA TGCGCCAGCAGCCAAGATAAGACAGATAGCAATCAGCCCCAGCATTTT. It yields the protein CASSQDKTDSNQPQHF.

The chain employs TRBV11-3 and TRBJ1-1, with 8 bases aligning to TRBD1. Unmatched junction bases numbered 3, after V lost 5 bases and J lost 1 base. The CDR3 contains 14 residues. CDR1 is SGHNT and CDR2 is YENEEA in the germline V gene. The CDR3 loop is CASSPGGRNTEAFF. CDR3 DNA: TGTGCCAGCAGCCCAGGGGGCCGGAACACTGAAGCTTTCTTT.

Notes on this clone: A junction boundary mismatches the germline segment, possibly from a read error. The CDR3 loop is CASSITSGDSYEQYF. The CDR3, as DNA: TGTGCCAGCAGCATAACTAGCGGGGACTCCTACGAGCAGTACTTC. This chain connects TRBV7-3 to TRBJ2-7; TRBD2 aligns across 10 bases. CDR3 length: 15 residues. Germline CDR1 and CDR2: SGHTA and FQGTGA.

V gene TRBV5-1 combines with J gene TRBJ2-1; the D gene is possibly TRBD2 (6 bases). This CDR3 has 16 residues. The V gene lost 3 bases and the J gene lost 0 bases, with 13 bases spanning the gap. The germline V gene encodes CDR1 SGHRS and CDR2 YFSETQ. The CDR3 nucleotides read TGCGCCAGCAGCTCCTTAGCGGTCGGCTCCTACAATGAGCAGTTCTTC. It specifies CASSSLAVGSYNEQFF.

The CDR3 bases are TGTGCCACCAGCAGGTTGGGGCTAGACGCATACGAGCAGTACTTC. Its protein is CATSRLGLDAYEQYF. The chain uses TRBV15 and TRBJ2-7, with D possibly matching TRBD1 (5 bases). CDR1 and CDR2 from the germline V gene are LNHNV and YYDKDF (reference sequence). This CDR3 contains 15 residues. V was pared by 3 bases and J by 4 bases, with 16 bases between.

This chain uses TRBV30 with TRBJ1-5; tentatively, D is TRBD1 (6 bases). Trimming pared 4 bases from V and 2 bases from J, leaving 15 bases between. Per germline, CDR1 GTSNPN and CDR2 SVGIG (reference sequence). This CDR3 has 15 residues. CDR3 sequence (DNA): TGTGCCTGGAATAGGGGGGGGCCAGGCAATCAGCCCCAGCATTTT. Its protein is CAWNRGGPGNQPQHF.

This clone was picked up a small number of times. The chain couples TRBV5-6 to TRBJ2-7; TRBD1 agrees at 7 bases. Germline lookup yields CDR1 SGHDT and CDR2 YYEEEE. This CDR3 region has 14 residues. V dropped 0 bases and J dropped 3; count of bases not matched to a gene: 3. CDR3 in DNA: TGTGCCAGCAGCTTGGGGGCAGGGGGCTACGAGCAGTACTTC. It is translated as CASSLGAGGYEQYF.

The chain joins TRBV29-1 to TRBJ2-7; 8 nucleotides match TRBD2. The CDR3 runs to 12 residues. V dropped 4 bases and J dropped 3; count of bases not matched to a gene: 2. Germline lookup yields CDR1 SQVTM and CDR2 ANQGSEA. CDR3 protein: CSVGGGNYEQYF. The CDR3 DNA is TGCAGCGTTGGCGGGGGGAACTACGAGCAGTACTTC.

The chain employs TRBV27 and TRBJ1-2; the D gene is possibly TRBD1 (5 bases). The CDR3 has 14 residues. Between the trimmed V and J ends, which lost 10 bases and 3 bases, there was a span of 18 bases. The germline gives CDR1 MNHEY, CDR2 SMNVEV (reference sequence). CDR3 amino acids: CATQGRAGDYGYTF. The CDR3 region has the DNA TGTGCCACTCAAGGGAGGGCGGGGGACTATGGCTACACCTTC.